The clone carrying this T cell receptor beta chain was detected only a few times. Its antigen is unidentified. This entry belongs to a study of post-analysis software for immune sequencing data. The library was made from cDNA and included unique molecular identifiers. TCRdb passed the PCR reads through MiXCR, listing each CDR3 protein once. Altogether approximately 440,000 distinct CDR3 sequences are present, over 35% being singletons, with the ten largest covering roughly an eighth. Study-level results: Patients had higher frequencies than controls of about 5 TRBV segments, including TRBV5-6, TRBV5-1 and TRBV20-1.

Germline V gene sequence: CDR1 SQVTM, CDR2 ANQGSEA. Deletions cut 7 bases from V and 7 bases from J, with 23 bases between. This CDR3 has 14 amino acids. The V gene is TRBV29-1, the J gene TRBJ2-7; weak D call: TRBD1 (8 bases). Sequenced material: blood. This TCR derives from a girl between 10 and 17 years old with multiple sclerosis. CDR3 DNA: TGCAGCGCAAACACGGACAGGGCGCGGGGGGAGCAGTACTTC. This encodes CSANTDRARGEQYF.